This TCR beta chain emerged from a study of shared clonotypes between healthy human individuals. Assay: immunoSEQ multiplex PCR; the TCRdb copy retains only in-frame clones and omits some. The sample has 190,000 or so clones, 66% seen once. The sequencing sample was made of memory CD4+ T cells sorted from blood. The sample's subset: CD45RA-negative fraction. The receptor's source is a man younger than 45 in good health.

This CDR3 is CASSRPGSRADTQYF. The CDR3 region has the DNA TGTGCCAGCAGCCGACCGGGCTCCCGGGCAGATACGCAGTATTTT. The chain carries TRBV14 and TRBJ2-3; D unclear. V was cut by 4 bases and J by 4 bases, with 15 bases left in between. The germline V gene has CDR1 SGHDN and CDR2 FVKESK. The CDR3 has 15 amino acids. Using reference TRBV14 and TRBJ2-3 for the parts outside the CDR3, the full variable domain is EAGVTQFPSHSVIEKGQTVTLRCDPISGHDNLYWYRRVMGKEIKFLLHFVKESKQDESGMPNNRFLAERTGGTYSTLKVQPAELEDSGVYFCASSRPGSRADTQYFGPGTRLTVL.